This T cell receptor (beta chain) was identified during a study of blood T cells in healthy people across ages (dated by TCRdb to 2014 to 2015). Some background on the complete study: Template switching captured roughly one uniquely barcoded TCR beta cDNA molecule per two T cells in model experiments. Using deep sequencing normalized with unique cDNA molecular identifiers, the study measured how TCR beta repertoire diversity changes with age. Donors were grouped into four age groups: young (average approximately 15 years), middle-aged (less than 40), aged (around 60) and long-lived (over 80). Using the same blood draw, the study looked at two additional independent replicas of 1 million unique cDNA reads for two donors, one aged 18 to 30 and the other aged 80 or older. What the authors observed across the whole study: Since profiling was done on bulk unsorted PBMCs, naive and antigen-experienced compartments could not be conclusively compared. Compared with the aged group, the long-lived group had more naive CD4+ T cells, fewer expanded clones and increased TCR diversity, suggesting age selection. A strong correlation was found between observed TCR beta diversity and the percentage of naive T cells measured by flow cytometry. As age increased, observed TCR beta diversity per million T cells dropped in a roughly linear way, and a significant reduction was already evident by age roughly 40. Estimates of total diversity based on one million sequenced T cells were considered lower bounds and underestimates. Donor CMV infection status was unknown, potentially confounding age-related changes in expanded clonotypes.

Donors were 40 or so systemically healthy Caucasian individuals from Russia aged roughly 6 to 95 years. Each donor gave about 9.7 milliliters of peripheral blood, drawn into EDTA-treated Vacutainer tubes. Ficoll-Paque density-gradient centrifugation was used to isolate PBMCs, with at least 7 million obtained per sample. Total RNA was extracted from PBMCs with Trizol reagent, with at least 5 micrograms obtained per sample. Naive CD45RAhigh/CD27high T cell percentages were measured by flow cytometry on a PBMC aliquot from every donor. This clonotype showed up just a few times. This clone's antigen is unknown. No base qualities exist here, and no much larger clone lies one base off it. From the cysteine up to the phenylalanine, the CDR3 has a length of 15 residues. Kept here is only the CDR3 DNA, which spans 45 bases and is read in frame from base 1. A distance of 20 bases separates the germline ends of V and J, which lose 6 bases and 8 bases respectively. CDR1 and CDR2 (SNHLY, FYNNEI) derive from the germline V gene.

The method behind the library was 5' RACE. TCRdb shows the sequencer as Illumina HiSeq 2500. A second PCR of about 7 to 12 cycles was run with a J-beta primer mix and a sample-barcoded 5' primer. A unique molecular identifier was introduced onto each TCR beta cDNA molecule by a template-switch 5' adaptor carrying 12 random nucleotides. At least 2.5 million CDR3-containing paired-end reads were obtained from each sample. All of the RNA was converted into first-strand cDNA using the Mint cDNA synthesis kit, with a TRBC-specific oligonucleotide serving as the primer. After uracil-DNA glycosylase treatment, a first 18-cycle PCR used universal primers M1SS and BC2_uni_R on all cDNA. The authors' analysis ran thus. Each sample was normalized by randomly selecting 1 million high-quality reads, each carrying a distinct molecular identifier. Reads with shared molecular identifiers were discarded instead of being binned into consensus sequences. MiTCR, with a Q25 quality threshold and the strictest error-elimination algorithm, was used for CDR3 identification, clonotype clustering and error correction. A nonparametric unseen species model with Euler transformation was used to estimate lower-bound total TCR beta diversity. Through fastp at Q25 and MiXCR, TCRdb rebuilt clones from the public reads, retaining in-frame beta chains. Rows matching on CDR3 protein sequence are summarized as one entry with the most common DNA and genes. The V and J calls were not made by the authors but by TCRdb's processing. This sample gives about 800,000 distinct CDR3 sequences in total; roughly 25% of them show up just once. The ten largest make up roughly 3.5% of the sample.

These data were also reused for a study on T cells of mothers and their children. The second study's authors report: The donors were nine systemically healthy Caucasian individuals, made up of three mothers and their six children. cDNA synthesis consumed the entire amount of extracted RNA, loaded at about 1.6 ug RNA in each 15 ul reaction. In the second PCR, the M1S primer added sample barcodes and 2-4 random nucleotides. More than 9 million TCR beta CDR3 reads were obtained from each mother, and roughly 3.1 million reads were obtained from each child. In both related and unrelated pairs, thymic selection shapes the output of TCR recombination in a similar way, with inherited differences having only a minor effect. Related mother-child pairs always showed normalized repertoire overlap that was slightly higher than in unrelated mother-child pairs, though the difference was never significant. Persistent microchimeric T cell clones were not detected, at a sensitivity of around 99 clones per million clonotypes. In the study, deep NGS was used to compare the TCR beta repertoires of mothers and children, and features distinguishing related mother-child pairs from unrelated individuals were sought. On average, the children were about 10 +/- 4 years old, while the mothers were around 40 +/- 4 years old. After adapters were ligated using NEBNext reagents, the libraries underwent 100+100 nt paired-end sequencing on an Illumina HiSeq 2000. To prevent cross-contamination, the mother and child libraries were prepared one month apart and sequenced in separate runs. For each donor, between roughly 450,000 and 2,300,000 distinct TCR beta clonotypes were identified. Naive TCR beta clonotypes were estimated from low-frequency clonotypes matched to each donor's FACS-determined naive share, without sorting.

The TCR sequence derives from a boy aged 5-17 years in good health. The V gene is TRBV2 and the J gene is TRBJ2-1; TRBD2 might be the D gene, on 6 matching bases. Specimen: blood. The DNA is TGTGCCAGCAGAGCCGGGACTGCCGCAATGGATGAGCAGTTCTTC. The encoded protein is CASRAGTAAMDEQFF. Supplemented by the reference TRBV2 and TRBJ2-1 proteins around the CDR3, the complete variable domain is EPEVTQTPSHQVTQMGQEVILRCVPISNHLYFYWYRQILGQKVEFLVSFYNNEISEKSEIFDDQFSVERPDGSNFTLKIRSTKLEDSAMYFCASRAGTAAMDEQFFGPGTRLTVL.